A single sample gave rise to the 17 T cell receptor beta chains below, sequenced in a study of CD8 T cells in ankylosing spondylitis. TCRdb itself ran the 5' RACE reads through MiXCR, one entry per CDR3 protein. The table has about 130,000 distinct CDR3 sequences, about 6.7% seen once; the top ten hold over 10%. The sequencing input was blood, either unsorted or a sorted T cell fraction (not recorded which). Receptors originate from a female donor with ankylosing spondylitis or in good health (not recorded which).

Many counts were recorded for this clonotype. The gene calls are TRBV10-3 and TRBJ2-1; no reliable D call. V lost 3 bases, J lost 10 bases, and 10 bases lay in between. Germline-derived CDR1 and CDR2 are ENHRY and SYGVKD. CDR3 length equals 12 residues. This CDR3 is CAISDLSGEQFF. DNA of the CDR3: TGTGCCATCAGTGACCTTTCGGGCGAGCAGTTCTTC.

Many counts were recorded for this clonotype. V gene TRBV15 combines with J gene TRBJ1-5; no clear D gene. V was trimmed by 3 bases and J by 5 bases, leaving 5 bases between them. CDR3 length equals 12 residues. Looked up from germline, CDR1 is LNHNV and CDR2 is YYDKDF (reference sequence). The CDR3 region has the DNA TGTGCCACCAGCAGTCCGGATCAGCCCCAGCATTTT. Translating gives CATSSPDQPQHF.

Many counts were recorded for this clonotype. The chain joins TRBV25-1 to TRBJ1-2; D call uncertain. This CDR3 contains 14 residues. Trimming pared 3 bases from V and 0 bases from J, leaving 8 bases between. Germline lookup yields CDR1 MGHDK and CDR2 SYGVNS. This CDR3 reads CASSDYGSNYGYTF. DNA of the CDR3: TGTGCCAGCAGTGATTACGGTTCTAACTATGGCTACACCTTC.

This chain joins TRBV28 and TRBJ1-5; D gene ambiguous. V was cut by 6 bases and J by 5 bases, with 5 bases left in between. The CDR3 sequence is 11 residues long. Germline V gives CDR1 MDHEN, CDR2 SYDVKM. The CDR3 loop is CASSTHQPQHF. The CDR3 DNA reads as TGTGCCAGCAGCACTCATCAGCCCCAGCATTTT.

This clonotype came up many times. The V call is TRBV7-2, the J call TRBJ2-3; D tentatively reads TRBD1 or TRBD2 (5 bases each). CDR1 is SGHTA, CDR2 FQGNSA, per germline. The CDR3 loop spans 14 amino acids. V was pared by 5 bases and J by 4 bases, with 13 bases between. CDR3 sequence reads: CASSPSSGPDTQYF. The CDR3 nucleotides are TGTGCCAGCAGCCCCTCCTCGGGACCAGATACGCAGTATTTT.

This clonotype has a count of ten or more. J is TRBJ1-1 and V is TRBV7-9; 9 bases fit TRBD1. The germline V gene has CDR1 SEHNR and CDR2 FQNEAQ (reference sequence). The CDR3 covers 15 residues. The V and J ends lost 5 bases and 4 bases, in that order; junction bases with no gene match: 8. The CDR3 sequence: CASSTNRGQSTEAFF. For the CDR3, the DNA is TGTGCCAGCAGCACCAACAGGGGGCAGAGCACTGAAGCTTTCTTT. Full variable domain (rest looked up from reference TRBV7-9 and TRBJ1-1): DTGVSQNPRHKITKRGQNVTFRCDPISEHNRLYWYRQTLGQGPEFLTYFQNEAQLEKSRLLSDRFSAERPKGSFSTLEIQRTEQGDSAMYLCASSTNRGQSTEAFFGQGTRLTVV.

There are many counts of this clonotype. CDR3 DNA sequence: TGTGCCAGCAGCTTAAGTTCCCTCCGGGACAATGAAAAACTGTTTTTT. Translation gives CASSLSSLRDNEKLFF. The chain is built from TRBV7-2 and TRBJ1-4, with D possibly matching TRBD1 (5 bases). V was clipped by 2 bases and J by 5 bases, with 15 bases between them. The CDR3 is 16 residues long. Germline V gene sequence: CDR1 SGHTA, CDR2 FQGNSA.

This clonotype was picked up many times. The chain is built from TRBV13 and TRBJ2-7; 7 bases line up with TRBD1. Trimming took 5 bases from V and 0 from J; bases not matched to a gene: 10. This CDR3 spans 16 amino acids. CDR1 is PRHDT, CDR2 FYEKMQ, per germline (reference sequence). In DNA, the CDR3 is TGTGCCAGCAGCCCTACCGGGACAGCGCTCTCCTACGAGCAGTACTTC. It is translated as CASSPTGTALSYEQYF. Full variable domain (remainder filled in from reference TRBV13 and TRBJ2-7): AAGVIQSPRHLIKEKRETATLKCYPIPRHDTVYWYQQGPGQDPQFLISFYEKMQSDKGSIPDRFSAQQFSDYHSELNMSSLELGDSALYFCASSPTGTALSYEQYFGPGTRLTVT.

The V and J genes are TRBV9 and TRBJ1-1, with a possible D match to TRBD1 (6 bases). CDR3 size: 16 residues. Germline loops: CDR1 SGDLS, CDR2 YYNGEE. Trimming pared 6 bases from V and 0 bases from J, leaving 18 bases between. The CDR3 reads CASTPSGGGLNTEAFF. The CDR3 DNA reads as TGTGCCAGCACCCCGTCCGGGGGGGGCTTGAACACTGAAGCTTTCTTT.

This clonotype showed up many times. The rearrangement links TRBV29-1 to TRBJ1-5; TRBD1 aligns across 7 bases. This CDR3 contains 14 residues. CDR1 is SQVTM and CDR2 is ANQGSEA in the germline V gene. The trim removed 6 bases at V and 0 bases at J, leaving 5 bases unmatched. CDR3 in amino acids: CSVRTGLSNQPQHF. The CDR3, as DNA: TGCAGCGTCAGGACAGGCCTTAGCAATCAGCCCCAGCATTTT.

This clonotype was picked up many times. The chain carries TRBV27 and TRBJ2-3, with D perhaps TRBD1 or TRBD2 (6 bases each). There are 14 residues in the CDR3. The V gene's germline CDR1 is MNHEY and CDR2 SMNVEV (reference sequence). V was shortened by 4 bases and J by 3 bases, with 11 bases between the two germline ends. The CDR3 DNA sequence: TGTGCCAGCAGTTATTCGGGGGCGACAGATACGCAGTATTTT. It is translated as CASSYSGATDTQYF.

This chain uses TRBV20-1 with TRBJ1-4, with TRBD1 matching 7 bases. The germline CDR1 and CDR2 sequences are DFQATT and SNEGSKA (reference sequence). The J segment lost 2 bases and the V segment lost 5 bases, leaving 5 bases of the junction unmatched. This CDR3 has 14 amino acids. The CDR3 spells CSARPGQTNEKLFF. The CDR3 region has the DNA TGCAGTGCTCGTCCGGGACAGACTAATGAAAAACTGTTTTTT.

In this sample, this clonotype turned up many times. The chain uses TRBV6-5 and TRBJ1-1; D might be TRBD1 (5 bases). CDR3 length: 13 amino acids. CDR1 and CDR2 from the germline V gene are MNHEY and SVGAGI. Trimming took off 2 bases at V and 5 bases at J, with 9 bases between the two ends. The CDR3 sequence is CASSYGGVTEAFF. The CDR3 region has the DNA TGTGCCAGCAGTTACGGAGGGGTTACTGAAGCTTTCTTT.

Comments on this clonotype: One end of the junction varies from germline; a read error may be responsible. V usage is TRBV6-5 and J usage is TRBJ2-6; TRBD1 might be the D (6 bases). Looked up from germline, CDR1 is MNHEY and CDR2 is SVGAGI. This CDR3 is built from 16 residues. CDR3 sequence: CASSYRPAAGASVLTF. DNA of the CDR3: TGTGCCAGCAGTTACCGGCCAGCGGCAGGGGCCAGCGTCCTGACTTTC.

There are many counts of this clonotype. The rearrangement uses TRBV6-5 and TRBJ2-1; D gene ambiguous. The CDR3 is 17 amino acids. Trimming shortened V by 2 bases and J by 0 bases, and 14 bases separated the two germline ends. Germline CDR1 MNHEY, CDR2 SVGAGI. The chain's CDR3 is CASSYGPAKSSYNEQFF. In nucleotides, the CDR3 is TGTGCCAGCAGTTACGGCCCAGCGAAAAGCTCCTACAATGAGCAGTTCTTC.

This clonotype was seen many times. The gene calls are TRBV25-1 and TRBJ1-1, with D tentatively TRBD1 (6 bases). Germline lookup yields CDR1 MGHDK and CDR2 SYGVNS. V was shortened by 4 bases and J by 3 bases, with 9 bases between the two germline ends. This CDR3 has 13 residues. For the CDR3, the DNA is TGTGCCAGCAGTGGAGGACAGTACACTGAAGCTTTCTTT. Translating it yields CASSGGQYTEAFF.

This clonotype showed up many times. The chain employs TRBV5-1 and TRBJ1-4; TRBD1 matches 8 bases. V shed 5 bases, J shed 8 bases, and the junction held 11 bases outside the gene matches. The CDR3 length is 15 residues. The germline gives CDR1 SGHRS, CDR2 YFSETQ. The CDR3 is CASRPAGGSHEKLFF. DNA for the CDR3: TGCGCCAGCAGACCTGCAGGGGGCTCACACGAAAAACTGTTTTTT.